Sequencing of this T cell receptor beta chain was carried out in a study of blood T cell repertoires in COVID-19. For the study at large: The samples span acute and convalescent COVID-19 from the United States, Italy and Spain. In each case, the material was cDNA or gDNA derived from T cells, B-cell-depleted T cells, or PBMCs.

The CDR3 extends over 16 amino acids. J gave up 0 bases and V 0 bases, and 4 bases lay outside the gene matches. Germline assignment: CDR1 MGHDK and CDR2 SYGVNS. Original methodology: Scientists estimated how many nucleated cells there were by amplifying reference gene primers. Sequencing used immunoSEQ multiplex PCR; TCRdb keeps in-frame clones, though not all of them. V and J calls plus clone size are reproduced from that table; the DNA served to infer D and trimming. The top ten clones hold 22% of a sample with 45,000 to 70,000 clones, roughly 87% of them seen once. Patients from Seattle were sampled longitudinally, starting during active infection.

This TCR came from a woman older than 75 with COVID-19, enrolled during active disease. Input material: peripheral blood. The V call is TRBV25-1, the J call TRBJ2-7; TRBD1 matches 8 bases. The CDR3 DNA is TGTGCCAGCAGTGAATATCCCACAGGGGGCTCCTACGAGCAGTACTTC. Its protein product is CASSEYPTGGSYEQYF.